Described below is a single TCR beta chain sequence and its context. This specimen comes from a study of blood T cell repertoires in COVID-19. Seattle patients were enrolled during active infection and followed longitudinally. In the authors' workflow: Nucleated cell counts were estimated from reference gene primer amplification. Data came from immunoSEQ multiplex PCR; TCRdb stores just in-frame clones and leaves some out. D and trimming were read from the DNA, whereas the V and J calls and clone size are those reported in that table. The table includes 200,000 to 250,000 clones, under 85% detected once. Trimming took 0 bases from V and 5 from J; bases not matched to a gene: 10. This CDR3 contains 17 residues. From germline, CDR1 is SGHRS and CDR2 YFSETQ.

The TCR comes from a woman aged 25 to 45 with COVID-19, enrolled during active disease. Sequences were obtained from peripheral blood. The chain is built from TRBV5-1 and TRBJ2-2, with 7 nucleotides matching TRBD2. CDR3 amino acids: CASSLALGRARTGELFF. CDR3 DNA sequence: TGCGCCAGCAGCTTGGCGTTAGGGAGGGCCCGGACCGGGGAGCTGTTTTTT.